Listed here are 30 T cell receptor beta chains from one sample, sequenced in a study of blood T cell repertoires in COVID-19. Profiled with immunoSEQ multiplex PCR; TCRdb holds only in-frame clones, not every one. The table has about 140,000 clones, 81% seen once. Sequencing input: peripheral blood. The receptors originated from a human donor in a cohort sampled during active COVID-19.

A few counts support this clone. CDR3 bases: TGTGCCAGCAGCTTCGGGACTAGGAATGAAAAACTGTTTTTT. Residues: CASSFGTRNEKLFF. V is TRBV11-1 and J is TRBJ1-4; perhaps TRBD1 as D (5 bases). Germline V lookup: CDR1 SGHAT, CDR2 FQDESV (reference sequence). CDR3 length: 14 amino acids. With 3 bases removed from V and 5 bases from J, the gap between germline ends came to 10 bases. The full variable domain, rest sourced from reference TRBV11-1 and TRBJ1-4, is EAEVAQSPRYKITEKSQAVAFWCDPISGHATLYWYRQILGQGPELLVQFQDESVVDDSQLPKDRFSAERLKGVDSTLKIQPAELGDSAMYLCASSFGTRNEKLFFGSGTQLSVL.

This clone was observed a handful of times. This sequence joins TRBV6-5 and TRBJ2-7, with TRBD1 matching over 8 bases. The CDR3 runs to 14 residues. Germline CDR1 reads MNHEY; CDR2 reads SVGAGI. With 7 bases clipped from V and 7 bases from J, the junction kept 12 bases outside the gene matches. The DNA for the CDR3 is TGTGCCAGCACCCCCGGACAGGGTTCTGAGGAGCAGTACTTC. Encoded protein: CASTPGQGSEEQYF.

The CDR3 DNA reads as TGTGCCAGCAGCGTAGGGACTAGCGGGATAACAGATACGCAGTATTTT. Translation: CASSVGTSGITDTQYF. The rearrangement links TRBV9 to TRBJ2-3, with 12 positions matching TRBD2. CDR3 length equals 16 residues. The germline V gene encodes CDR1 SGDLS and CDR2 YYNGEE. V gave up 0 bases and J gave up 3 bases; unmatched junction bases: 2.

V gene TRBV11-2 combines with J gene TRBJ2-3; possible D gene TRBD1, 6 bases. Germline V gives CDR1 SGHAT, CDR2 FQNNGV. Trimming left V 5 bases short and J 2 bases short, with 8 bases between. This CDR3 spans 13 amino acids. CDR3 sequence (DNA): TGTGCCAGCAGCAAGGGGGTCACAGATACGCAGTATTTT. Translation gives CASSKGVTDTQYF.

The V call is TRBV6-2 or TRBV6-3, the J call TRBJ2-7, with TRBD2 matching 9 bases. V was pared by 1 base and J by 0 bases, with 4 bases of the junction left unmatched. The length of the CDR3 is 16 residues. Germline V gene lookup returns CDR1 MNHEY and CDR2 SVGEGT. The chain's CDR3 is CASSYWLAGNSYEQYF. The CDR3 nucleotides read TGTGCCAGCAGTTACTGGCTAGCGGGAAACTCCTACGAGCAGTACTTC.

As DNA, the CDR3 is TGTGCCAGCAGCCAAGCCTTTAGGGGTGGGTACGAGCAGTACTTC. Its protein is CASSQAFRGGYEQYF. The rearrangement links TRBV4-2 to TRBJ2-7; a weak D match, TRBD1 (5 bases). Germline V gives CDR1 LGHNA, CDR2 YNFKEQ. Trimming cost V 1 base and J 4 bases, with 14 bases left between them. The CDR3 is 15 residues long.

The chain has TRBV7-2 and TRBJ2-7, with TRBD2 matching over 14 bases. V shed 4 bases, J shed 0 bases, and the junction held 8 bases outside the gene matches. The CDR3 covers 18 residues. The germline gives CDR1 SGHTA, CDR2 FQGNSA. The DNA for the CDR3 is TGTGCCAGCAGCTACCGACTAGCGGGAGGGCTATCCTCCTACGAGCAGTACTTC. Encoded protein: CASSYRLAGGLSSYEQYF.

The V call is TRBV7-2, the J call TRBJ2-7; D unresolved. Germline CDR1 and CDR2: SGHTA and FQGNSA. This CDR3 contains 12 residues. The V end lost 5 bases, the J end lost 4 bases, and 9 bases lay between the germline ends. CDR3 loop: CASSPAAYEQYF. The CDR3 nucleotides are TGTGCCAGCAGCCCCGCGGCGTACGAGCAGTACTTC.

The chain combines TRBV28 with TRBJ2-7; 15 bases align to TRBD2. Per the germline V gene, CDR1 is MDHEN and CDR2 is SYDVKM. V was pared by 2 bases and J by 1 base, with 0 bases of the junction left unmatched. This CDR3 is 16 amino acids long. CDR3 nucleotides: TGTGCCAGCAGTTTAGGACTAGCGGGAGGGTCCTACGAGCAGTACTTC. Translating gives CASSLGLAGGSYEQYF.

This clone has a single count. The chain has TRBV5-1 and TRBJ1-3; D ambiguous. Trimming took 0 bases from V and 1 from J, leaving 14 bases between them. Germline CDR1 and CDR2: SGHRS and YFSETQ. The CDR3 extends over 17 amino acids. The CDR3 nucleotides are TGCGCCAGCAGCTTGGGTTGGGGAGATCAATCTGGAAACACCATATATTTT. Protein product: CASSLGWGDQSGNTIYF. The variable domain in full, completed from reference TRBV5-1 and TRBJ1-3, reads KAGVTQTPRYLIKTRGQQVTLSCSPISGHRSVSWYQQTPGQGLQFLFEYFSETQRNKGNFPGRFSGRQFSNSRSEMNVSTLELGDSALYLCASSLGWGDQSGNTIYFGEGSWLTVV.

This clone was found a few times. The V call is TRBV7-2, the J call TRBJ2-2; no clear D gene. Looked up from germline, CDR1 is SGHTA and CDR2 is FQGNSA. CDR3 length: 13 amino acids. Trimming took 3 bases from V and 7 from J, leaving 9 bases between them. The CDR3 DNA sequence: TGTGCCAGCAGCTTCGTTAGTGGCGGGGAGCTGTTTTTT. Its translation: CASSFVSGGELFF.

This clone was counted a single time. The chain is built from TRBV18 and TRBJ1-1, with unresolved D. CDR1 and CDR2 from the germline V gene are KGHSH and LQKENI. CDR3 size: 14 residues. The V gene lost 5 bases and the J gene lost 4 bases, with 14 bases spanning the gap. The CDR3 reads CASSVQRGSTEAFF. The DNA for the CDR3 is TGTGCCAGCTCAGTACAAAGAGGGAGCACTGAAGCTTTCTTT.

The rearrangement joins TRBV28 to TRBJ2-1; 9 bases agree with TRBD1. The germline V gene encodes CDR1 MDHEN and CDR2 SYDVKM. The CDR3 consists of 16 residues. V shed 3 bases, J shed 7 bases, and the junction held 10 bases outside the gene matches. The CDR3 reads CASSFPMGTGSNEQFF. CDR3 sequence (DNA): TGTGCCAGCAGTTTCCCGATGGGGACAGGGTCGAATGAGCAGTTCTTC. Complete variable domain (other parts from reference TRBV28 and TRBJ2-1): DVKVTQSSRYLVKRTGEKVFLECVQDMDHENMFWYRQDPGLGLRLIYFSYDVKMKEKGDIPEGYSVSREKKERFSLILESASTNQTSMYLCASSFPMGTGSNEQFFGPGTRLTVL.

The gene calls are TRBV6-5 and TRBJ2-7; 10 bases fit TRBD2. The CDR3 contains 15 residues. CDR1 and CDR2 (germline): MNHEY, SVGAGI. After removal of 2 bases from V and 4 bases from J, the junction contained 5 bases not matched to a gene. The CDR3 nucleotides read TGTGCCAGCAGTTACGCTAGCGGGAGTAAGTACGAGCAGTACTTC. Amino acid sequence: CASSYASGSKYEQYF.

The CDR3 protein is CASYSGGMREQYF. The DNA of the CDR3 is TGTGCCAGTTACTCCGGGGGGATGCGCGAGCAGTACTTC. This chain connects TRBV28 to TRBJ2-7, with TRBD2 identical over 7 bases. Trimming at V came to 9 bases and at J to 6 bases, leaving 11 bases not matched to a gene. Germline CDR1 is MDHEN and CDR2 is SYDVKM. CDR3 length equals 13 residues. The full variable domain, with the rest looked up from reference TRBV28 and TRBJ2-7, is DVKVTQSSRYLVKRTGEKVFLECVQDMDHENMFWYRQDPGLGLRLIYFSYDVKMKEKGDIPEGYSVSREKKERFSLILESASTNQTSMYLCASYSGGMREQYFGPGTRLTVT.

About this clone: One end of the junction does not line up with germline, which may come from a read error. DNA for the CDR3: TGTGCCAGCAGCGCCATCTCGACAGCCGCACTTGGTGGCTGCACCTTC. It codes for CASSAISTAALGGCTF. V and J are TRBV27 and TRBJ1-2, with a tentative D call TRBD1 (5 bases). This CDR3 contains 16 residues. In germline, CDR1 is MNHEY, CDR2 SMNVEV (reference sequence).

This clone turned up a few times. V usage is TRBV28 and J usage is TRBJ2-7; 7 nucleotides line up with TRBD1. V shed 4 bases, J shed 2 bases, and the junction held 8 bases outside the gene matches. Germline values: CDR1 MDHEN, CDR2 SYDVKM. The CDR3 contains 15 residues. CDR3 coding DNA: TGTGCCAGCAGTTCATTCCGGGACAGAACCTACGAGCAGTACTTC. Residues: CASSSFRDRTYEQYF.

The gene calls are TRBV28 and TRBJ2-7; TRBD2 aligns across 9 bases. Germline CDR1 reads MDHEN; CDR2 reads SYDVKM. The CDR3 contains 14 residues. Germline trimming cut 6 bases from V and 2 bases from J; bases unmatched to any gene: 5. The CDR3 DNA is TGTGCCAGCAGCGCGGGAGGGCCCCCCTACGAGCAGTACTTC. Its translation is CASSAGGPPYEQYF.

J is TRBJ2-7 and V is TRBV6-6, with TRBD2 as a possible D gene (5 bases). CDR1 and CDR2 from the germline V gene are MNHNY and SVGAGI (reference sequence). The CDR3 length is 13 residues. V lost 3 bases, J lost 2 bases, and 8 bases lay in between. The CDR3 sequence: CASSYGLTYEQYF. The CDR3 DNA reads TGTGCCAGCAGTTATGGACTTACCTACGAGCAGTACTTC.

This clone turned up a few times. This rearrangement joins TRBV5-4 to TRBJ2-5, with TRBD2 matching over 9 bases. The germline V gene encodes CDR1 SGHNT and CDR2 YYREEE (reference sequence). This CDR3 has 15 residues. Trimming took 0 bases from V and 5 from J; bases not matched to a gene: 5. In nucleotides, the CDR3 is TGTGCCAGCAGCTTGGTAGCGGGAGTGGTCGAGACCCAGTACTTC. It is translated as CASSLVAGVVETQYF.

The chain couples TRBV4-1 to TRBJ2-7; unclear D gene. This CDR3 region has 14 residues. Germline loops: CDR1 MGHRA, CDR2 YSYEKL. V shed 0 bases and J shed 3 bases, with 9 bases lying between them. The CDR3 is CASSQELTGYEQYF. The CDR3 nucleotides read TGCGCCAGCAGCCAAGAGTTGACTGGCTACGAGCAGTACTTC.

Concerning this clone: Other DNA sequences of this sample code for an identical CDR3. The CDR3 here is CASSLPGQGGEQYF. In DNA, the CDR3 is TGTGCCAGCAGCCTCCCGGGACAGGGAGGCGAGCAGTACTTC. This chain uses TRBV7-9 with TRBJ2-7; 9 nucleotides match TRBD1. Trimming cost V 5 bases and J 6 bases; bases outside gene matches: 8. The CDR3 is 14 amino acids. In germline, CDR1 is SEHNR, CDR2 FQNEAQ (reference sequence).

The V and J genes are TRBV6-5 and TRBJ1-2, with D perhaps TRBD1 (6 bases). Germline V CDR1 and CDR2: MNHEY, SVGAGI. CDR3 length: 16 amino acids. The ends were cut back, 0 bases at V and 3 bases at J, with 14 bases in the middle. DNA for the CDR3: TGTGCCAGCAGTTACTCCGCAGGGGCGCTTGACTATGGCTACACCTTC. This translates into CASSYSAGALDYGYTF.

The CDR3 loop reads CASSLQGVGGDSYGYTF. The DNA of the CDR3 is TGTGCCAGCAGCTTACAAGGGGTCGGAGGGGACAGCTATGGCTACACCTTC. The rearrangement uses TRBV7-2 and TRBJ1-2; 7 bases align to TRBD1. CDR3 size: 17 residues. Germline CDR1 SGHTA, CDR2 FQGNSA. V was pared by 2 bases and J by 4 bases, with 13 bases of the junction left unmatched.

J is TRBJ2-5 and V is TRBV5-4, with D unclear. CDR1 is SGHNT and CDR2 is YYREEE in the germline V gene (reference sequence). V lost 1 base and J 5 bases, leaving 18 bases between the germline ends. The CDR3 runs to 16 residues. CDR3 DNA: TGTGCCAGCAGCTTGACTGCGATGCCCGTTACGGAGACCCAGTACTTC. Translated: CASSLTAMPVTETQYF.

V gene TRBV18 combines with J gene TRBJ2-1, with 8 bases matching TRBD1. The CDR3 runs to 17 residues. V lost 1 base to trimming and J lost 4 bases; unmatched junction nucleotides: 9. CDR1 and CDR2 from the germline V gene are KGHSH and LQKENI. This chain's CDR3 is CASSPRTPGTGYNEQFF. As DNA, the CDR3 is TGTGCCAGCTCACCACGGACCCCGGGGACAGGTTACAATGAGCAGTTCTTC.

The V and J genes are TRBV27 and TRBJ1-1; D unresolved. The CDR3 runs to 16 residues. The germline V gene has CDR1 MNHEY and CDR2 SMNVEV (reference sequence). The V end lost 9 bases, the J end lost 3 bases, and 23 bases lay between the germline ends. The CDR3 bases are TGTGCCAGTTGTCCTTTTTCCGGGATTGGCGACACTGAAGCTTTCTTT. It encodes CASCPFSGIGDTEAFF.

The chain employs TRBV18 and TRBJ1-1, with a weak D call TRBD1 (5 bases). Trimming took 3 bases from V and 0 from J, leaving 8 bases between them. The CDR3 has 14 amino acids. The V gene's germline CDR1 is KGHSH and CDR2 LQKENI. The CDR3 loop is CASSPDTLNTEAFF. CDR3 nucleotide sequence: TGTGCCAGCTCACCGGACACGCTGAACACTGAAGCTTTCTTT.

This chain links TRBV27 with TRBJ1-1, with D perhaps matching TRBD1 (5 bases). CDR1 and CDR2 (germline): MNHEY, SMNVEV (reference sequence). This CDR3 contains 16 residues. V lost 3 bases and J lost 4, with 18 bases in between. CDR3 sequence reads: CASSFQGGPQVTEAFF. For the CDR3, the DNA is TGTGCCAGCAGTTTTCAGGGAGGTCCCCAGGTCACTGAAGCTTTCTTT.

The DNA for the CDR3 is TGCGAGGTAGCGGGGACCTACGAGCAGTACTTC. Translating it yields CEVAGTYEQYF. The chain combines TRBV20-1 with TRBJ2-7, with 8 bases identical to TRBD2. CDR1 and CDR2 (germline): DFQATT, SNEGSKA (reference sequence). The CDR3 sequence is 11 residues long.